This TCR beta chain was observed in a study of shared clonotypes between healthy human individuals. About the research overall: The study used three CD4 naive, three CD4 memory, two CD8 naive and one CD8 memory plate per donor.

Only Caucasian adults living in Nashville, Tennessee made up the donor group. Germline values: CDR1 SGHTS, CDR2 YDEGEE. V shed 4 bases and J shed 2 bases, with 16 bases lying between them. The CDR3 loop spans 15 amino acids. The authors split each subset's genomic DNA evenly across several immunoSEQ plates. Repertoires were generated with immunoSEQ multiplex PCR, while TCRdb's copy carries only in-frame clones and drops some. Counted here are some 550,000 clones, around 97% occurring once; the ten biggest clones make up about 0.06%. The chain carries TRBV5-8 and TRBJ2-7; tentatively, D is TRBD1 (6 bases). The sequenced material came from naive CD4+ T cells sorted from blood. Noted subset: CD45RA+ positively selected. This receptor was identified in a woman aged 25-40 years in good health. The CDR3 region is CASSLARGGTYEQYF. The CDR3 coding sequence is TGTGCCAGCAGCCTGGCTCGAGGGGGAACCTACGAGCAGTACTTC.